One and the same sample provided the 15 T cell receptor beta chains below, sequenced in a study of blood T cell repertoires in COVID-19 (dated by TCRdb to 2020 to 2021). Libraries were built with the immunoSEQ multiplex PCR assay. TCRdb retrieved this table from immuneACCESS and kept in-frame rearrangements only. Not all clones are present; in checked studies, unresolved V genes account for under half, and no reason is known for the remainder. In this sample the table shows around 300,000 clones, about 82% of which occur a single time. The top ten hold less than 4.5% of the sample. Sample: peripheral blood. Every receptor here comes from a woman between 50 and 59 years old with active or convalescent COVID-19.

The rearrangement links TRBV18 to TRBJ1-2; 7 bases align to TRBD1. V shed 2 bases, J shed 5 bases, and the junction held 5 bases outside the gene matches. There are 14 residues in the CDR3. Looked up from germline, CDR1 is KGHSH and CDR2 is LQKENI. The CDR3 here is CASSPWDRGYGYTF. The CDR3 nucleotides read TGTGCCAGCTCACCATGGGACAGAGGGTATGGCTACACCTTC. Combining the CDR3 with reference TRBV18 and TRBJ1-2 gives the whole variable domain NAGVMQNPRHLVRRRGQEARLRCSPMKGHSHVYWYRQLPEEGLKFMVYLQKENIIDESGMPKERFSAEFPKEGPSILRIQQVVRGDSAAYFCASSPWDRGYGYTFGSGTRLTVV.

V usage is TRBV3-1 (or the pseudogene TRBV3-2) and J usage is TRBJ2-1; 9 nucleotides agree with TRBD1. V shed 4 bases and J 7 bases; nucleotides not matched to a gene: 8. Germline lookup yields CDR1 LGHDT and CDR2 YNNKEL (reference sequence). The CDR3 is made up of 15 amino acids. The CDR3 DNA sequence: TGTGCCAGCAGCCTCCGGGACAGGGTCGGTAATGAGCAGTTCTTC. It yields the protein CASSLRDRVGNEQFF.

V usage is TRBV4-2 and J usage is TRBJ1-2; D uncertain. CDR3 length: 15 amino acids. The V end was cut by 0 bases, the J end by 3 bases, with 11 bases between. Germline V CDR1 and CDR2: LGHNA, YNFKEQ. In DNA, the CDR3 is TGTGCCAGCAGCCAAGACCCTGGCTCGTACTATGGCTACACCTTC. Translating gives CASSQDPGSYYGYTF.

This clone appeared once. V is TRBV28 and J is TRBJ2-5; D possibly corresponds to TRBD1 (6 bases). Germline CDR1 MDHEN, CDR2 SYDVKM. CDR3 length: 13 residues. V lost 5 bases and J lost 7, with 14 bases in between. The DNA of the CDR3 is TGTGCCAGCAGTAGAACAGGGATGGTGACCCAGTACTTC. Its protein product is CASSRTGMVTQYF. Drawing the rest from reference TRBV28 and TRBJ2-5, the complete variable domain is DVKVTQSSRYLVKRTGEKVFLECVQDMDHENMFWYRQDPGLGLRLIYFSYDVKMKEKGDIPEGYSVSREKKERFSLILESASTNQTSMYLCASSRTGMVTQYFGPGTRLLVL.

The chain employs TRBV19 and TRBJ2-7, with 7 bases matching TRBD2. V lost 3 bases and J lost 3; bases outside the gene matches: 8. Germline V CDR1 and CDR2: LNHDA, SQIVND (reference sequence). There are 15 residues in the CDR3. CDR3 sequence reads: CASSIFPGGYYEQYF. As DNA, the CDR3 is TGTGCCAGTAGTATCTTTCCGGGAGGCTACTACGAGCAGTACTTC.

V and J are TRBV28 and TRBJ1-1; no clear D gene. The ends were cut back, 6 bases at V and 12 bases at J, with 17 bases in the middle. This CDR3 region has 12 residues. CDR1 is MDHEN, CDR2 SYDVKM, per germline. As DNA, the CDR3 is TGTGCCAGCAGCCCCCAGGCCCCCTGGACTTTCTTT. This codes for CASSPQAPWTFF.

The rearrangement joins TRBV12-3 or TRBV12-4 to TRBJ2-7, with a tentative D call TRBD1 (5 bases). The CDR3 covers 12 residues. V was cut by 6 bases and J by 2 bases, with 8 bases left in between. CDR3 sequence reads: CASRTETYEQYF. CDR3 nucleotide sequence: TGTGCCAGCAGGACAGAAACCTACGAGCAGTACTTC.

CDR3 in amino acids: CASSPTGTGPNTGELFF. The CDR3 nucleotides read TGTGCCAGCTCACCCACGGGAACAGGGCCGAACACCGGGGAGCTGTTTTTT. This chain links TRBV18 with TRBJ2-2, with D maybe TRBD1 (6 bases). The CDR3 totals 17 residues. From germline, CDR1 is KGHSH and CDR2 LQKENI. The V end was cut by 3 bases, the J end by 0 bases, with 14 bases between. The entire variable domain, with the rest obtained from reference TRBV18 and TRBJ2-2, is as follows: NAGVMQNPRHLVRRRGQEARLRCSPMKGHSHVYWYRQLPEEGLKFMVYLQKENIIDESGMPKERFSAEFPKEGPSILRIQQVVRGDSAAYFCASSPTGTGPNTGELFFGEGSRLTVL.

The J gene is TRBJ1-1, the V gene TRBV2; TRBD1 might be the D (5 bases). CDR1 SNHLY and CDR2 FYNNEI come from the germline V gene. The CDR3 has 14 residues. The V and J ends lost 5 bases and 4 bases respectively, with 14 bases between them. Here the CDR3 DNA reads TGTGCCAGCAGTAGGTTAGGGGCTGGCACTGAAGCTTTCTTT. Translated, it gives CASSRLGAGTEAFF.

J is TRBJ1-2 and V is TRBV28; 10 nucleotides agree with TRBD1. CDR3 length: 13 residues. The junction had 8 bases not matched to a gene; V was cut back by 6 bases and J by 10 bases. Germline V gene sequence: CDR1 MDHEN, CDR2 SYDVKM. DNA for the CDR3: TGTGCCAGCAGCACCGGGACAGGGGCGGTCTACACCTTC. Protein: CASSTGTGAVYTF.

This sequence joins TRBV14 and TRBJ2-7; a possible D gene is TRBD1 (5 bases). The CDR3 spans 15 residues. Per the germline V gene, CDR1 is SGHDN and CDR2 is FVKESK. The ends were cut back, 0 bases at V and 2 bases at J, with 11 bases in the middle. CDR3 nucleotides: TGTGCCAGCAGCCAAGATACTGCCAGGGCCTACGAGCAGTACTTC. Its protein is CASSQDTARAYEQYF.

In regard to this clone: Germline is not matched at one junction end, which may reflect a read error. This sequence joins TRBV4-2 and TRBJ2-5, with D tentatively TRBD2 (5 bases). Germline CDR1 is LGHNA and CDR2 is YNFKEQ. The CDR3 sequence is 15 residues long. CDR3 amino acids: CASSQERYPQETQYF. Here the CDR3 DNA reads TGTGCCAGCAGTCAAGAGCGGTATCCCCAAGAGACCCAGTACTTC.

The rearrangement joins TRBV5-8 to TRBJ1-2, with 8 bases fitting TRBD1. The CDR3 is made up of 16 amino acids. From germline, CDR1 is SGHTS and CDR2 YDEGEE. J lost 0 bases, V lost 1 base, and 5 bases had no gene match. The CDR3 loop reads CASSLYGQGPNYGYTF. The CDR3 bases are TGTGCCAGCAGCTTGTACGGACAGGGCCCTAACTATGGCTACACCTTC.

The chain couples TRBV29-1 to TRBJ1-2; 8 nucleotides align to TRBD1. The CDR3 covers 12 residues. CDR1 is SQVTM, CDR2 ANQGSEA, per germline. The junction had 7 bases not matched to a gene; V was cut back by 7 bases and J by 6 bases. Here the CDR3 reads CSGSQGADGYTF. The CDR3 nucleotides read TGCAGCGGGAGCCAGGGGGCAGATGGCTACACCTTC. Full variable domain (outside the CDR3, taken from reference TRBV29-1 and TRBJ1-2): SAVISQKPSRDICQRGTSLTIQCQVDSQVTMMFWYRQQPGQSLTLIATANQGSEATYESGFVIDKFPISRPNLTFSTLTVSNMSPEDSSIYLCSGSQGADGYTFGSGTRLTVV.

Notes on this clone: In the same sample, other DNA sequences code for this CDR3. The rearrangement joins TRBV27 to TRBJ1-2; the match to TRBD1 covers 7 bases. The CDR3 covers 14 residues. The trim removed 6 bases at V and 4 bases at J, leaving 8 bases unmatched. Germline assignment: CDR1 MNHEY and CDR2 SMNVEV (reference sequence). The CDR3 DNA reads as TGTGCCAGCAGCCCACGACAGGGTGGCTATGGCTACACCTTC. Amino acids: CASSPRQGGYGYTF.